This TCR beta chain was recovered during a study of human T cells and chemical hapten exposure. Study as a whole: The study sensitized with 2% DPC on a 2 cm by 2 cm patch of upper inner arm skin.

V was trimmed by 4 bases and J by 6 bases, leaving 16 bases between them. The V gene's germline CDR1 is MNHEY and CDR2 SVGAGI. This CDR3 comprises 16 residues. The time point here: pre-sensitization, week 0. This sample's treatment: therapeutic diphenylcyclopropenone sensitization with weekly scalp DPC. Per the study methods: The number of TCRs in each sample had a median of approximately 96,000 and spanned roughly 23,224 to 700,000. TCRdb ran MiXCR on the RACE reads and lists one entry per CDR3 protein. These V and J calls are TCRdb output, not the study's own analysis. The sample yields some 360,000 distinct CDR3 sequences, more than 4.5% seen once. The table lists this clonotype with a few counts.

This TCR was recovered from a woman aged 45-59 years with alopecia areata. Some clones in this sample may be carry-over from other donors' samples. V usage is TRBV6-5 and J usage is TRBJ1-6, with TRBD1 as a possible D gene (5 bases). The source material was whole blood, sampled in connection with sensitization to the hapten diphenylcyclopropenone (DPC). The CDR3 bases are TGTGCCAGCAGTTTCTCCCAGGGAGGGTTTAATTCACCCCTCCACTTT. It is translated as CASSFSQGGFNSPLHF.